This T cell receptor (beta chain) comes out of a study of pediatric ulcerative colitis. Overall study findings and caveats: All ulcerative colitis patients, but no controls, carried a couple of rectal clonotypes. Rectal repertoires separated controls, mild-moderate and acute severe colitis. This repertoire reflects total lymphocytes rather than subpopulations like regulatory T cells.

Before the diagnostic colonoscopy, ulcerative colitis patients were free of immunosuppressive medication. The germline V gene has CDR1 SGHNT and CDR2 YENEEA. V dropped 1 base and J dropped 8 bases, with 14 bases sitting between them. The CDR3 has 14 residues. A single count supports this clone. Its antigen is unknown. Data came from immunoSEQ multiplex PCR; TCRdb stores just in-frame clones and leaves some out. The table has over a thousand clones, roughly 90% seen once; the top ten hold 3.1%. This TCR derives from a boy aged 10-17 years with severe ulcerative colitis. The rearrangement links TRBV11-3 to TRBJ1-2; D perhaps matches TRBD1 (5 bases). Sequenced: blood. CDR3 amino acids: CASSLGPPGGGYTF. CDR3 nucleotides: TGTGCCAGCAGCTTAGGCCCCCCGGGGGGGGGCTACACCTTC.